The 14 T cell receptor beta chains below come from one sample, sequenced in a study of cytomegalovirus exposure and HLA in healthy donors. Amplification used 60 Vbeta primers and 13 Jbeta primers. Clones were read by immunoSEQ multiplex PCR, and TCRdb kept only the in-frame ones, dropping some. This table holds under 200,000 clones, around three quarters found once. Sequencing was performed on PBMCs. The receptors derive from a woman in her forties or fifties in good health and CMV-seronegative.

This sequence joins TRBV5-1 and TRBJ2-5; TRBD1 matches at 9 bases. Trimming took 5 bases from V and 11 from J; bases not matched to a gene: 13. The CDR3 loop spans 14 amino acids. CDR1 is SGHRS, CDR2 YFSETQ, per germline. DNA for the CDR3: TGCGCCAGCAGAAATACAGGGGGCTCGGGGGAGCAGTACTTC. Translation gives CASRNTGGSGEQYF.

V gene TRBV30 combines with J gene TRBJ2-1, with 9 bases identical to TRBD2. CDR1 and CDR2 (germline): GTSNPN, SVGIG (reference sequence). V shed 5 bases and J 7 bases; nucleotides not matched to a gene: 6. The CDR3 covers 13 residues. CDR3 coding DNA: TGTGCCTGGCGGGCGGGGGGGCGGAATGAGCAGTTCTTC. This codes for CAWRAGGRNEQFF.

The chain employs TRBV7-2 and TRBJ2-1; TRBD1 matches at 7 bases. CDR1 is SGHTA and CDR2 is FQGNSA in the germline V gene. The V gene end was trimmed by 1 base and the J gene end by 9 bases; junction bases not matched to a gene: 12. The CDR3 runs to 16 residues. The CDR3 nucleotides read TGTGCCAGCAGCTTAGTGAGAGGGGGCGGTTCGACTGAGCAGTTCTTC. Its translation: CASSLVRGGGSTEQFF.

V is TRBV18 and J is TRBJ1-1, with D perhaps matching TRBD1 (6 bases). The CDR3 is 16 residues long. The V gene lost 1 base and the J gene lost 1 base, with 13 bases spanning the gap. CDR1 and CDR2 (germline): KGHSH, LQKENI. In nucleotides, the CDR3 is TGTGCCAGCTCACCACAACAGGGCTCGGCGAACACTGAAGCTTTCTTT. Its protein product is CASSPQQGSANTEAFF.

The gene calls are TRBV27 and TRBJ1-1; no firm D call. Germline CDR1 is MNHEY and CDR2 is SMNVEV (reference sequence). The CDR3 loop spans 13 amino acids. V was shortened by 5 bases and J by 4 bases, with 11 bases between the two germline ends. The CDR3 sequence is CASSVSEGTEAFF. For the CDR3, the DNA is TGTGCCAGCAGTGTCTCAGAGGGCACTGAAGCTTTCTTT.

The rearrangement links TRBV19 to TRBJ2-5, with 8 positions matching TRBD1. Germline lookup yields CDR1 LNHDA and CDR2 SQIVND (reference sequence). The CDR3 is made up of 13 amino acids. The V gene end was trimmed by 4 bases and the J gene end by 5 bases; junction bases not matched to a gene: 3. The CDR3: CASSTGGLETQYF. The CDR3 coding sequence is TGTGCCAGTAGTACAGGGGGCTTGGAGACCCAGTACTTC.

The V gene is TRBV19, the J gene TRBJ2-3; D is undetermined. The CDR3 totals 13 residues. Trimming pared 3 bases from V and 4 bases from J, leaving 8 bases between. Germline V gene data show CDR1 as LNHDA and CDR2 as SQIVND (reference sequence). CDR3 amino acids: CASSMVEADTQYF. CDR3 in DNA: TGTGCCAGTAGTATGGTTGAGGCAGATACGCAGTATTTT.

V usage is TRBV11-2 and J usage is TRBJ2-3; 10 bases line up with TRBD2. The CDR3 is made up of 18 amino acids. Germline V CDR1 and CDR2: SGHAT, FQNNGV. V was pared by 5 bases and J by 4 bases, with 15 bases of the junction left unmatched. CDR3 residues: CASSHRASGGPIADTQYF. The CDR3 DNA reads as TGTGCCAGCAGCCACCGGGCTAGCGGGGGCCCCATAGCAGATACGCAGTATTTT.

The rearrangement joins TRBV27 to TRBJ2-7; D might be TRBD1 (6 bases). Trimming left V 3 bases short and J 0 bases short, with 12 bases between. CDR1 MNHEY and CDR2 SMNVEV come from the germline V gene (reference sequence). The CDR3 length is 15 residues. CDR3 in amino acids: CASSFGQSPSYEQYF. CDR3 coding DNA: TGTGCCAGCAGTTTCGGACAGTCCCCCTCCTACGAGCAGTACTTC.

The chain has TRBV29-1 and TRBJ2-1; 11 nucleotides agree with TRBD2. Germline lookup yields CDR1 SQVTM and CDR2 ANQGSEA. This CDR3 has 17 amino acids. Trimming removed 8 bases from V and 4 bases from J; junction bases left unmatched: 16. CDR3 nucleotide sequence: TGCAGCTCTCAGGGTTCTAGCGGGGGGATACCGTACAATGAGCAGTTCTTC. It specifies CSSQGSSGGIPYNEQFF.

This clone was counted once. The rearrangement links TRBV6-5 to TRBJ2-7; 9 nucleotides agree with TRBD2. This CDR3 comprises 14 residues. Germline CDR1 MNHEY, CDR2 SVGAGI. The ends lost 8 bases at V and 4 bases at J; junction bases unmatched: 9. The CDR3 nucleotides are TGTGCCAGCTCCCCCAGCGGGAGGAAATACGAGCAGTACTTC. This translates into CASSPSGRKYEQYF.

CDR3 DNA: TGTGCCAGCAGCCAAGTACGCGGAAGTGGCTACACCTTC. Protein product: CASSQVRGSGYTF. The J gene is TRBJ1-2, the V gene TRBV14; no clear D. Trimming shortened V by 1 base and J by 7 bases, and 10 bases separated the two germline ends. CDR1 and CDR2 (germline): SGHDN, FVKESK. The CDR3 has 13 amino acids.

V is TRBV4-3 and J is TRBJ2-2; 8 nucleotides match TRBD1. The CDR3 is 15 amino acids. V lost 4 bases and J lost 4; bases outside the gene matches: 5. The germline V gene encodes CDR1 LGHNA and CDR2 YSLEER. The CDR3 DNA reads TGCGCCAGCAGCCTCCTCACAGGGGGCACCGGGGAGCTGTTTTTT. Protein product: CASSLLTGGTGELFF.

J is TRBJ2-2 and V is TRBV11-3; the D is unclear. Per germline, CDR1 SGHNT and CDR2 YENEEA. V shed 0 bases and J shed 4 bases, with 3 bases lying between them. CDR3 length: 13 amino acids. The chain's CDR3 is CASSLDFTGELFF. The CDR3 nucleotides are TGTGCCAGCAGCTTAGACTTCACCGGGGAGCTGTTTTTT. Full variable domain (remainder filled in from reference TRBV11-3 and TRBJ2-2): EAGVVQSPRYKIIEKKQPVAFWCNPISGHNTLYWYLQNLGQGPELLIRYENEEAVDDSQLPKDRFSAERLKGVDSTLKIQPAELGDSAVYLCASSLDFTGELFFGEGSRLTVL.